By share of the sample, the clone carrying this T cell receptor (beta chain) is medium-sized. This entry comes from a study of technical replicates of blood from several donors. Repertoires were generated with immunoSEQ multiplex PCR, while TCRdb's copy carries only in-frame clones and drops some. Of 50,000 to 70,000 clones in the sample, roughly 88% were seen once. The TCR was taken from a human donor in good health. Some clones in this sample may be carry-over from other donors' samples. Sequences were obtained from PBMCs.

In nucleotides, the CDR3 is TGTGCCAGCAGCGAAACAGGGTTAGCTAACTATGGCTACACCTTC. It specifies CASSETGLANYGYTF. This chain uses TRBV9 with TRBJ1-2; tentatively, D is TRBD1 (6 bases). The germline V gene has CDR1 SGDLS and CDR2 YYNGEE. This CDR3 comprises 15 residues. Trimming removed 3 bases from V and 0 bases from J, with 12 bases in between. Full variable domain (outside the CDR3, taken from reference TRBV9 and TRBJ1-2): DSGVTQTPKHLITATGQRVTLRCSPRSGDLSVYWYQQSLDQGLQFLIQYYNGEERAKGNILERFSAQQFPDLHSELNLSSLELGDSALYFCASSETGLANYGYTFGSGTRLTVV.